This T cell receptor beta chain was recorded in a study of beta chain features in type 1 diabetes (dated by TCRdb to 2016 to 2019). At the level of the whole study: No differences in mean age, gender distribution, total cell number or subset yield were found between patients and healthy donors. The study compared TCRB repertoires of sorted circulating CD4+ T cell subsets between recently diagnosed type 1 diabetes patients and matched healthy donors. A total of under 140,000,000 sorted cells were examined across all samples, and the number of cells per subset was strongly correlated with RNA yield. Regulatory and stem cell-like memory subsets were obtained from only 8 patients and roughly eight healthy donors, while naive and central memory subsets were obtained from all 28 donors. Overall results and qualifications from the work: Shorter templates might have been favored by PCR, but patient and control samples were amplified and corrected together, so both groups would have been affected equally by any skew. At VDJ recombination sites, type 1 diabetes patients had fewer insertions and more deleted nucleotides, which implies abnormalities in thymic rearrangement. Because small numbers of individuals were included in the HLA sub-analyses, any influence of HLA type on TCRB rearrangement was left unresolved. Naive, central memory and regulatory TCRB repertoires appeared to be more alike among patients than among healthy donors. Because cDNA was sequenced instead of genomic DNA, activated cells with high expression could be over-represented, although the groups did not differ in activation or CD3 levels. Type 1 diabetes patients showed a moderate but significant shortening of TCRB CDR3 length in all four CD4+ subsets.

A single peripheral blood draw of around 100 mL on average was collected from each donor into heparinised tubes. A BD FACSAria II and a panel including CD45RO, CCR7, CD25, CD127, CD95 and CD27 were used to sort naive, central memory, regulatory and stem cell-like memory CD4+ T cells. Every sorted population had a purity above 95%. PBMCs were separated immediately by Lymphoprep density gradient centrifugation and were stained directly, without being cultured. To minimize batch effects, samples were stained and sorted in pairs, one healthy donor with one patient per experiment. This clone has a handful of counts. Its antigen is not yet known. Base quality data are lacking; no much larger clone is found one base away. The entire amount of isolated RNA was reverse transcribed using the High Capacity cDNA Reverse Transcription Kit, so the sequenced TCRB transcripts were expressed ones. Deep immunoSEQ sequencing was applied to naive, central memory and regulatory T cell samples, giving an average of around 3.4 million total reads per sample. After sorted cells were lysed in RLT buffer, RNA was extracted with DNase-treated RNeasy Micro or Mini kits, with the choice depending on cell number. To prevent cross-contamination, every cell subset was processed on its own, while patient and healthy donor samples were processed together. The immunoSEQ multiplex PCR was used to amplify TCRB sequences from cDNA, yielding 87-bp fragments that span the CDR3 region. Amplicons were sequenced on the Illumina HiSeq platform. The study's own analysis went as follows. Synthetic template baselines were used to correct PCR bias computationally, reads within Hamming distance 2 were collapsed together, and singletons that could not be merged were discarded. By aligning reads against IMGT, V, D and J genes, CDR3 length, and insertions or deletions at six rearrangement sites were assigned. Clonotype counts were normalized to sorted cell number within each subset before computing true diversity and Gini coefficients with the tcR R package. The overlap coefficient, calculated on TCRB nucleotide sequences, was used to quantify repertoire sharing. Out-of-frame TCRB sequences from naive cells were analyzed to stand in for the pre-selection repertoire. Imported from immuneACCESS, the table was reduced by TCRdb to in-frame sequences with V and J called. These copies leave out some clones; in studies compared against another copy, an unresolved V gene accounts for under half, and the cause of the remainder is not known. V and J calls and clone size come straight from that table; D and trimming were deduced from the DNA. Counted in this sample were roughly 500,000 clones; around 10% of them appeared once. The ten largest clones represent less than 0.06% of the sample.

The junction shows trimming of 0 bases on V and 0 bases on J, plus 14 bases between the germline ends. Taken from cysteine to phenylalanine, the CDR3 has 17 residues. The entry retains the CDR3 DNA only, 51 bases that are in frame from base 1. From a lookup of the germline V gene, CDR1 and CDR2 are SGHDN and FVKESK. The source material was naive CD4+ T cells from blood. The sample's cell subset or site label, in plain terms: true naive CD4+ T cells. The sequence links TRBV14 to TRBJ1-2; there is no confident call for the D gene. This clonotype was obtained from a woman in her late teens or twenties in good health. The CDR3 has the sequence CASSQERPEKANYGYTF. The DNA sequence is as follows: TGTGCCAGCAGCCAAGAGCGCCCAGAGAAAGCTAACTATGGCTACACCTTC.